These 25 T cell receptor beta chains originate from one sample sequenced in a study of spatial heterogeneity in lung cancer. MiXCR, run by TCRdb on the 5' RACE reads, gives a single entry per CDR3 protein. The table has under 20,000 distinct CDR3 sequences, around a fifth seen once. The time point: sample taken at primary tumor resection. Unsorted samples of tumor, nontumor lung or frozen PBMC had their whole RNA sequenced. The sequenced sample was PBMCs, obtained at surgery. All receptors come from a male donor with early-stage non-small cell lung cancer.

The rearrangement joins TRBV18 to TRBJ2-7; 7 bases are a match to TRBD2. V gave up 3 bases and J gave up 1 base; unmatched junction bases: 9. This CDR3 has 16 residues. CDR1 KGHSH and CDR2 LQKENI come from the germline V gene. The CDR3 DNA sequence: TGTGCCAGCTCACCCATCCTTGCGGGGGATTCCTACGAGCAGTACTTC. Translating gives CASSPILAGDSYEQYF.

This clonotype was detected only a few times. The gene calls are TRBV29-1 and TRBJ1-6, with D unclear. This CDR3 is 14 amino acids long. CDR1 and CDR2 from the germline V gene are SQVTM and ANQGSEA. Trimming took 8 bases from V and 6 from J, leaving 17 bases between them. The CDR3 DNA sequence: TGCAGCCCACGGGCAGCAGAGGGTAATTCACCCCTCCACTTT. As protein: CSPRAAEGNSPLHF.

Points on this clonotype: A much larger clone differs from this one at a single base, so this may be a read error. V is TRBV2 and J is TRBJ2-1; a possible D gene is TRBD2 (6 bases). This CDR3 is 15 amino acids long. Germline V gene data show CDR1 as SNHLY and CDR2 as FYNNEI. The CDR3 DNA follows: TGTGCCAGCAGGTTCGGCAGTCTGGACTACTATGAGCAGTTCTTC. The encoded protein is CASRFGSLDYYEQFF.

This clonotype was recorded a few times. The chain combines TRBV20-1 with TRBJ1-2, with 8 positions matching TRBD1. Germline trimming cut 6 bases from V and 4 bases from J; bases unmatched to any gene: 10. The CDR3 totals 14 residues. Germline values: CDR1 DFQATT, CDR2 SNEGSKA (reference sequence). The CDR3 here is CSAAPTGAAYGYTF. DNA for the CDR3: TGCAGTGCCGCCCCGACAGGGGCGGCCTATGGCTACACCTTC.

This clonotype was seen only a few times. V is TRBV7-9 and J is TRBJ1-2, with D hard to call. Trimming shortened V by 1 base and J by 1 base, and 10 bases separated the two germline ends. This CDR3 is built from 15 residues. Per the germline V gene, CDR1 is SEHNR and CDR2 is FQNEAQ (reference sequence). For the CDR3, the DNA is TGTGCCAGCAGCTTAGACCTAACAGATAACTATGGCTACACCTTC. Its protein is CASSLDLTDNYGYTF.

This clonotype was seen repeatedly, ten times or more. The gene calls are TRBV7-6 and TRBJ2-5; 11 bases line up with TRBD1. V dropped 5 bases and J dropped 1; count of bases not matched to a gene: 6. The germline CDR1 and CDR2 sequences are SGHVS and FNYEAQ. The CDR3 is 16 residues long. The CDR3 region is CASSLGTGGFQETQYF. The CDR3 DNA sequence: TGTGCCAGCAGCCTCGGGACAGGGGGATTCCAAGAGACCCAGTACTTC.

This clonotype was observed many times. The chain joins TRBV7-9 to TRBJ2-7; 13 bases agree with TRBD2. Germline V gene sequence: CDR1 SEHNR, CDR2 FQNEAQ (reference sequence). Germline trimming cut 5 bases from V and 2 bases from J; bases unmatched to any gene: 3. This CDR3 has 15 residues. CDR3 region: CASSATSGGAYEQYF. The CDR3 bases are TGTGCCAGCAGCGCAACTAGCGGGGGGGCCTACGAGCAGTACTTC.

This clonotype is judged medium-sized (0.01 to 0.1%). The chain couples TRBV9 to TRBJ2-5; 8 bases map to TRBD1. CDR3 length: 15 amino acids. V lost 3 bases and J lost 2; bases outside the gene matches: 6. Germline V gene lookup returns CDR1 SGDLS and CDR2 YYNGEE. Written as DNA, the CDR3 is TGTGCCAGCAGCGGACAGGGGCTGCGACAAGAGACCCAGTACTTC. This translates into CASSGQGLRQETQYF. Based on the CDR3 plus reference TRBV9 and TRBJ2-5, the full variable domain is DSGVTQTPKHLITATGQRVTLRCSPRSGDLSVYWYQQSLDQGLQFLIQYYNGEERAKGNILERFSAQQFPDLHSELNLSSLELGDSALYFCASSGQGLRQETQYFGPGTRLLVL.

V and J are TRBV27 and TRBJ2-7, with D possibly TRBD1 on 5 matching bases. Trimming cost V 5 bases and J 3 bases, with 8 bases left between them. The CDR3 loop spans 12 amino acids. The germline V gene encodes CDR1 MNHEY and CDR2 SMNVEV (reference sequence). The CDR3 spells CASSPQGYEQYF. The DNA for the CDR3 is TGTGCCAGCAGTCCCCAGGGCTACGAGCAGTACTTC.

This clonotype came up a few times. The chain uses TRBV12-3 or TRBV12-4 and TRBJ1-5; 7 positions agree with TRBD1. V lost 5 bases to trimming and J lost 5 bases; unmatched junction nucleotides: 9. The CDR3 extends over 15 amino acids. CDR3 loop: CASSQGGNSDQPQHF. The CDR3 nucleotides are TGTGCCAGCAGTCAGGGGGGAAATTCAGATCAGCCCCAGCATTTT.

This clonotype was found a few times. The chain employs TRBV7-3 and TRBJ2-2; D remains unclear. With 5 bases removed from V and 5 bases from J, the gap between germline ends came to 9 bases. The CDR3 is 13 amino acids. Germline CDR1 is SGHTA and CDR2 is FQGTGA. In DNA, the CDR3 is TGTGCCAGCAGCATCCACAGAACCGGGGAGCTGTTTTTT. Protein sequence: CASSIHRTGELFF. Supplemented by reference TRBV7-3 and TRBJ2-2, the full variable domain reads GAGVSQTPSNKVTEKGKYVELRCDPISGHTALYWYRQSLGQGPEFLIYFQGTGAADDSGLPNDRFFAVRPEGSVSTLKIQRTERGDSAVYLCASSIHRTGELFFGEGSRLTVL.

The chain has TRBV6-1 and TRBJ1-3, with D unresolved. CDR3 size: 13 residues. The germline V gene encodes CDR1 MNHNS and CDR2 SASEGT. Trimming left V 10 bases short and J 4 bases short, with 14 bases between. CDR3 in amino acids: CATPPPGGNTIYF. In DNA form, the CDR3 reads TGTGCCACCCCCCCACCCGGGGGAAACACCATATATTTT.

The chain couples TRBV5-8 to TRBJ2-7, with no clear D. Per germline, CDR1 SGHTS and CDR2 YDEGEE. This CDR3 has 13 amino acids. Trimming removed 0 bases from V and 1 base from J, with 5 bases in between. CDR3 residues: CASSLASSYEQYF. The CDR3 DNA is TGTGCCAGCAGCTTGGCCAGTTCCTACGAGCAGTACTTC.

The V and J genes are TRBV5-1 and TRBJ2-4; D remains ambiguous. Germline CDR1 reads SGHRS; CDR2 reads YFSETQ. The CDR3 covers 13 residues. Trimming cost V 1 base and J 6 bases, with 8 bases left between them. CDR3 coding DNA: TGCGCCAGCAGCTTGACAGATCCAAACATTCAGTACTTC. It yields the protein CASSLTDPNIQYF.

This chain links TRBV6-1 with TRBJ1-5; D is perhaps TRBD1 (5 bases). The CDR3 contains 14 residues. The germline V gene has CDR1 MNHNS and CDR2 SASEGT. The V end lost 1 base, the J end lost 7 bases, and 11 bases lay between the germline ends. The CDR3 DNA is TGTGCCAGCAGTGAAGGGGCAGGGCACCAGCCCCAGCATTTT. Protein sequence: CASSEGAGHQPQHF.

V usage is TRBV20-1 and J usage is TRBJ2-1; TRBD2 aligns across 8 bases. Germline V gene sequence: CDR1 DFQATT, CDR2 SNEGSKA (reference sequence). This CDR3 spans 17 amino acids. With V trimmed by 5 bases and J by 0 bases, 12 bases remained unmatched. The CDR3 DNA reads TGCAGTGCTGAAGGGCGGGGGGACTCCAGCTCCTACAATGAGCAGTTCTTC. It codes for CSAEGRGDSSSYNEQFF.

By share, this clonotype counts as medium-sized (0.01 to 0.1%). The rearrangement uses TRBV7-3 and TRBJ2-3; 12 bases are a match to TRBD2. The CDR3 is made up of 17 amino acids. Germline CDR1 SGHTA, CDR2 FQGTGA. Unmatched junction bases numbered 5, after V lost 1 base and J lost 3 bases. The CDR3 DNA is TGTGCCAGCAGCTTAAGGCTAGCGGGGGGGCCAACAGATACGCAGTATTTT. This encodes CASSLRLAGGPTDTQYF.

This chain connects TRBV12-3 or TRBV12-4 to TRBJ2-3; 7 bases map to TRBD2. Germline trimming cut 6 bases from V and 3 bases from J; bases unmatched to any gene: 12. This CDR3 region has 16 residues. CDR3: CASRSSRDYITDTQYF. The CDR3 DNA reads as TGTGCCAGCAGATCAAGCCGGGACTACATAACAGATACGCAGTATTTT.

As regards this clonotype: Since a much larger clone is just one base distant, this may be a read error. The chain recombines TRBV20-1 with TRBJ2-7; 13 bases agree with TRBD2. Germline CDR1 DFQATT, CDR2 SNEGSKA (reference sequence). This CDR3 is built from 16 residues. The CDR3 bases are TGCGGTGCTGGACTAGCGGGGGCCCTAACCTCCTACGAGCAGTACTTC. As protein: CGAGLAGALTSYEQYF.

In this sample, this clonotype turned up many times. V is TRBV19 and J is TRBJ2-7, with a weak D call TRBD1 (6 bases). The germline V gene has CDR1 LNHDA and CDR2 SQIVND (reference sequence). CDR3 size: 13 residues. The V end lost 4 bases, the J end lost 2 bases, and 9 bases lay between the germline ends. In DNA form, the CDR3 reads TGTGCCAGTAGTAGTCAGGGGACCTACGAGCAGTACTTC. Its translation is CASSSQGTYEQYF.

The rearrangement uses TRBV29-1 and TRBJ2-7; 10 positions match TRBD1. Per germline, CDR1 SQVTM and CDR2 ANQGSEA. Trimming took 4 bases from V and 3 from J; bases not matched to a gene: 6. The CDR3 is 14 residues long. CDR3 in amino acids: CSVGFRDRGYEQYF. The CDR3 DNA follows: TGCAGCGTTGGTTTCCGGGACAGGGGCTACGAGCAGTACTTC.

In its sample, this clonotype was seen a few times. The rearrangement uses TRBV27 and TRBJ2-3; 7 nucleotides line up with TRBD2. Trimming at V came to 4 bases and at J to 6 bases, leaving 7 bases not matched to a gene. Germline V gene sequence: CDR1 MNHEY, CDR2 SMNVEV (reference sequence). This CDR3 has 14 residues. In nucleotides, the CDR3 is TGTGCCAGCAGTTATGAGCGGGGATTCGATACGCAGTATTTT. It encodes CASSYERGFDTQYF.

This clonotype was counted only a few times. The DNA for the CDR3 is TGTGCCAGCAGTTCCCAGGGAGACACTGAAGCTTTCTTT. The encoded protein is CASSSQGDTEAFF. This chain links TRBV2 with TRBJ1-1; D might be TRBD1 (5 bases). V was shortened by 5 bases and J by 3 bases, with 10 bases between the two germline ends. The germline V gene encodes CDR1 SNHLY and CDR2 FYNNEI. CDR3 size: 13 residues.

This chain connects TRBV7-2 to TRBJ1-1; D gene uncertain. Germline assignment: CDR1 SGHTA and CDR2 FQGNSA. V was shortened by 3 bases and J by 3 bases, with 8 bases between the two germline ends. CDR3 length: 13 amino acids. CDR3 in DNA: TGTGCCAGCAGCTTGGTTACGGACACTGAAGCTTTCTTT. Residues: CASSLVTDTEAFF.

This clonotype occurred many times. The chain carries TRBV7-9 and TRBJ1-2; possibly TRBD1 for D (5 bases). CDR3 size: 15 residues. Germline assignment: CDR1 SEHNR and CDR2 FQNEAQ (reference sequence). Trimming took 4 bases from V and 4 from J, leaving 16 bases between them. The CDR3 DNA sequence: TGTGCCAGCAGCTACCAGGGACCCGGAACCTATGGCTACACCTTC. Translated: CASSYQGPGTYGYTF.